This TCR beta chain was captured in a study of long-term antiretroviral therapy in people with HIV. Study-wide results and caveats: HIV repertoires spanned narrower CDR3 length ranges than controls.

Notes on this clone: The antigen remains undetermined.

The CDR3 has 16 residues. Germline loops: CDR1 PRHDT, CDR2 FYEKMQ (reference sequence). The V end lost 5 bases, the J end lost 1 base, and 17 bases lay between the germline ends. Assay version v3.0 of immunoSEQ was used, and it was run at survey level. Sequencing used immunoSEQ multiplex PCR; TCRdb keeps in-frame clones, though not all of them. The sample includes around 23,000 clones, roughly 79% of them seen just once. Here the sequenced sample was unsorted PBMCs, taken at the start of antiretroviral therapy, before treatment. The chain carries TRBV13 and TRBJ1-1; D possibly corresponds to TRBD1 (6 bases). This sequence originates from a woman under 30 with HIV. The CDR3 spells CASSRGRGMTNTEAFF. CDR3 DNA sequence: TGTGCCAGCAGCCGGGGGCGTGGGATGACGAACACTGAAGCTTTCTTT. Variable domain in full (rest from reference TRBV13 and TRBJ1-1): AAGVIQSPRHLIKEKRETATLKCYPIPRHDTVYWYQQGPGQDPQFLISFYEKMQSDKGSIPDRFSAQQFSDYHSELNMSSLELGDSALYFCASSRGRGMTNTEAFFGQGTRLTVV.